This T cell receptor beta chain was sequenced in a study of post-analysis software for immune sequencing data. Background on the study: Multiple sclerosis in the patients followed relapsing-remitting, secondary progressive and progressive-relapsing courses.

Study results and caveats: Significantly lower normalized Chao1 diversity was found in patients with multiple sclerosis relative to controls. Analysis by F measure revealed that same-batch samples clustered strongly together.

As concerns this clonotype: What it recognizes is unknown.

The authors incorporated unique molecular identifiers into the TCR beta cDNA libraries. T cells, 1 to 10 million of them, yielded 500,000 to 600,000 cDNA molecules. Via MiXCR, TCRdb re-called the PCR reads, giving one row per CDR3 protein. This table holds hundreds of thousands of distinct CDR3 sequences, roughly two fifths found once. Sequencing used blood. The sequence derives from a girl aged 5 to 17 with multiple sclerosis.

In nucleotides, the CDR3 is TGTGCCAGCAGTTACTCGATAGCGGGGGGCACCGGGGAGCTGTTTTTT. It encodes CASSYSIAGGTGELFF. This chain links TRBV6-5 with TRBJ2-2; 10 bases agree with TRBD2. Germline-derived CDR1 and CDR2 are MNHEY and SVGAGI. The CDR3 length is 16 residues. V dropped 0 bases and J dropped 4; count of bases not matched to a gene: 2.